These 29 T cell receptor beta chains originate from one sample sequenced in a study of shared clonotypes between healthy human individuals. Naive CD8 cells comprised CD45RO-negative, CCR7-positively selected cells, excluding terminally differentiated effector memory CD45RA+ cells. Clones were sequenced by immunoSEQ multiplex PCR, and TCRdb holds only the in-frame ones, with some missing. The sample carries under 1 million clones, around 96% recorded once. The sample comprised naive CD8+ T cells sorted from blood. The source is a man between 25 and 39 years old in good health.

The chain couples TRBV7-9 to TRBJ2-7; D may be TRBD2 (6 bases). Germline CDR1 reads SEHNR; CDR2 reads FQNEAQ (reference sequence). V was cut by 5 bases and J by 1 base, with 18 bases left in between. The CDR3 sequence is 16 residues long. The CDR3 spells CASSPGWGLRSYEQYF. The CDR3, as DNA: TGTGCCAGCAGCCCTGGTTGGGGACTTAGATCCTACGAGCAGTACTTC. The full variable domain, in which reference TRBV7-9 and TRBJ2-7 provide the parts outside the CDR3, is DTGVSQNPRHKITKRGQNVTFRCDPISEHNRLYWYRQTLGQGPEFLTYFQNEAQLEKSRLLSDRFSAERPKGSFSTLEIQRTEQGDSAMYLCASSPGWGLRSYEQYFGPGTRLTVT.

The chain links TRBV7-8 to TRBJ2-1, with D unclear. The length of the CDR3 is 14 residues. V gave up 2 bases and J gave up 0 bases, with 5 bases separating them. In germline, CDR1 is SGHVS, CDR2 FQNEAQ. CDR3 sequence (DNA): TGTGCCAGCAGCTTATCCAGCTCCTACAATGAGCAGTTCTTC. Its protein product is CASSLSSSYNEQFF.

This rearrangement joins TRBV5-4 to TRBJ2-1, with 8 bases that match TRBD2. Losses at the gene ends were 4 bases for V and 6 bases for J; bases not matched to a gene: 12. The CDR3 is 16 amino acids. Germline V CDR1 and CDR2: SGHNT, YYREEE (reference sequence). The CDR3 loop is CASSQPGLGSGNEQFF. Here the CDR3 DNA reads TGTGCCAGCAGCCAGCCGGGACTAGGGTCGGGCAATGAGCAGTTCTTC.

The chain is built from TRBV6-6 and TRBJ2-1; unclear D gene. The CDR3 extends over 14 amino acids. CDR1 MNHNY and CDR2 SVGAGI come from the germline V gene (reference sequence). V was pared by 6 bases and J by 7 bases, with 16 bases between. CDR3 sequence (DNA): TGTGCCAGCAGCTCTCTTGGATTCATGAATGAGCAGTTCTTC. It specifies CASSSLGFMNEQFF.

The rearrangement joins TRBV11-2 to TRBJ2-7; D unclear. This CDR3 comprises 14 residues. Trimming pared 1 base from V and 5 bases from J, leaving 12 bases between. CDR1 and CDR2 (germline): SGHAT, FQNNGV. The CDR3 spells CASSLVVNNDEQYF. The CDR3 bases are TGTGCCAGCAGCTTAGTGGTCAACAACGACGAGCAGTACTTC.

The chain recombines TRBV5-6 with TRBJ1-3; tentative D call: TRBD1 (5 bases). Germline assignment: CDR1 SGHDT and CDR2 YYEEEE. The V and J ends lost 0 bases and 4 bases respectively, with 11 bases between them. The CDR3 is 15 amino acids. CDR3: CASSLDGGPGNTIYF. The CDR3 DNA reads TGTGCCAGCAGCTTGGATGGGGGACCAGGAAACACCATATATTTT.

J is TRBJ2-1 and V is TRBV5-1, with TRBD2 identical over 8 bases. Germline CDR1 reads SGHRS; CDR2 reads YFSETQ. The V and J ends lost 0 bases and 0 bases, in that order; junction bases with no gene match: 11. The CDR3 consists of 19 residues. The CDR3 region has the DNA TGCGCCAGCAGCTTGGGCGCACTAGCGGATACTAGCTCCTACAATGAGCAGTTCTTC. Residues: CASSLGALADTSSYNEQFF.

The chain employs TRBV5-1 and TRBJ2-7; the D gene is possibly TRBD2 (6 bases). This CDR3 has 16 residues. Germline CDR1 is SGHRS and CDR2 is YFSETQ. V shed 0 bases and J shed 0 bases, with 13 bases lying between them. The CDR3 DNA follows: TGCGCCAGCAGCTTGGCCCGGGACTCATCCTCCTACGAGCAGTACTTC. Protein product: CASSLARDSSSYEQYF.

J is TRBJ2-3 and V is TRBV6-6; the match to TRBD2 covers 12 bases. After removal of 2 bases from V and 6 bases from J, the junction contained 6 bases not matched to a gene. The CDR3 is 16 amino acids. The germline V gene encodes CDR1 MNHNY and CDR2 SVGAGI (reference sequence). CDR3 DNA sequence: TGTGCCAGCAGTTACCAGACTAGCGGGGGTAAGGATACGCAGTATTTT. As protein: CASSYQTSGGKDTQYF.

The chain is built from TRBV7-9 and TRBJ2-7; D is unresolved. Trimming left V 6 bases short and J 4 bases short, with 13 bases between. Germline CDR1 SEHNR, CDR2 FQNEAQ (reference sequence). This CDR3 comprises 13 residues. The CDR3 sequence: CASRPTASYEQYF. The CDR3 DNA reads as TGTGCCAGCAGACCAACAGCCTCGTACGAGCAGTACTTC.

The V and J genes are TRBV2 and TRBJ2-7; no clear D gene. V was clipped by 7 bases and J by 6 bases, with 4 bases between them. Germline loops: CDR1 SNHLY, CDR2 FYNNEI. There are 9 residues in the CDR3. CDR3 region: CASTGEQYF. CDR3 DNA: TGTGCCAGCACGGGCGAGCAGTACTTC.

The chain links TRBV11-3 to TRBJ2-7; 7 bases are shared with TRBD2. CDR1 and CDR2 from the germline V gene are SGHNT and YENEEA. The CDR3 contains 15 residues. Trimming cost V 2 bases and J 4 bases; bases outside gene matches: 8. CDR3 nucleotide sequence: TGTGCCAGCAGCTTATATCCTAGCGGTTATTACGAGCAGTACTTC. Amino acid sequence: CASSLYPSGYYEQYF.

This chain joins TRBV9 and TRBJ1-2; no clear D gene. The CDR3 extends over 14 amino acids. CDR1 and CDR2 from the germline V gene are SGDLS and YYNGEE. Trimming shortened V by 4 bases and J by 1 base, and 11 bases separated the two germline ends. This chain's CDR3 is CASSLSDLNYGYTF. DNA for the CDR3: TGTGCCAGCAGCCTGTCGGATCTTAACTATGGCTACACCTTC.

The gene calls are TRBV7-6 and TRBJ2-1; 8 nucleotides align to TRBD1. The V gene end was trimmed by 4 bases and the J gene end by 8 bases; junction bases not matched to a gene: 10. CDR3 size: 15 residues. CDR1 is SGHVS, CDR2 FNYEAQ, per germline. The DNA for the CDR3 is TGTGCCAGCAGCTCCCGGGCAGGGGGCTATGATGAGCAGTTCTTC. Its protein is CASSSRAGGYDEQFF.

V and J are TRBV25-1 and TRBJ2-1; D is unclear. Germline V gene data show CDR1 as MGHDK and CDR2 as SYGVNS. Trimming shortened V by 1 base and J by 3 bases, and 10 bases separated the two germline ends. The CDR3 contains 15 residues. Here the CDR3 reads CASSESRTYYNEQFF. The CDR3, as DNA: TGTGCCAGCAGTGAATCCAGGACCTACTACAATGAGCAGTTCTTC.

V gene TRBV9 combines with J gene TRBJ1-4; perhaps TRBD1 as D (5 bases). Trimming removed 0 bases at V and 7 bases at J, with 13 bases between. This CDR3 contains 15 residues. Germline V gene sequence: CDR1 SGDLS, CDR2 YYNGEE. For the CDR3, the DNA is TGTGCCAGCAGCGTAGGTCGGGGCATAAGTGAAAAACTGTTTTTT. Its translation is CASSVGRGISEKLFF.

The J gene is TRBJ1-1, the V gene TRBV6-6; D gene unclear. Germline-derived CDR1 and CDR2 are MNHNY and SVGAGI (reference sequence). V was trimmed by 10 bases and J by 1 base, leaving 13 bases between them. This CDR3 region has 13 residues. Here the CDR3 DNA reads TGTGCCATCCTAAGACGGGGGAACACTGAAGCTTTCTTT. This gives the protein CAILRRGNTEAFF.

The rearrangement uses TRBV27 and TRBJ2-6; no clear D gene. Germline V CDR1 and CDR2: MNHEY, SMNVEV (reference sequence). Trimming took off 5 bases at V and 2 bases at J, with 13 bases between the two ends. This CDR3 comprises 16 residues. This CDR3 is CASSVVSTTGANVLTF. The CDR3 DNA sequence: TGTGCCAGCAGTGTCGTGAGTACCACTGGGGCCAACGTCCTGACTTTC.

V is TRBV6-6 and J is TRBJ2-3, with 10 bases identical to TRBD2. The ends lost 2 bases at V and 5 bases at J; junction bases unmatched: 7. The CDR3 runs to 16 residues. Germline lookup yields CDR1 MNHNY and CDR2 SVGAGI (reference sequence). The CDR3 nucleotides are TGTGCCAGCAGTTACCTCCTAGCGGGAGAACGAGATACGCAGTATTTT. It is translated as CASSYLLAGERDTQYF.

This chain connects TRBV4-3 to TRBJ2-3; a weak D match, TRBD2 (5 bases). Trimming took off 4 bases at V and 0 bases at J, with 14 bases between the two ends. The CDR3 totals 16 residues. Germline V gene data show CDR1 as LGHNA and CDR2 as YSLEER. Here the CDR3 reads CASSLSQEASTDTQYF. DNA for the CDR3: TGCGCCAGCAGCCTTTCTCAGGAGGCTAGCACAGATACGCAGTATTTT.

The chain couples TRBV9 to TRBJ2-1; D is undetermined. The CDR3 is 13 amino acids. The V end lost 1 base, the J end lost 4 bases, and 6 bases lay between the germline ends. Germline values: CDR1 SGDLS, CDR2 YYNGEE. The CDR3 coding sequence is TGTGCCAGCAGCGTAACAAAGTACAATGAGCAGTTCTTC. Translated: CASSVTKYNEQFF.

The chain has TRBV7-9 and TRBJ2-2, with a possible D match to TRBD1 (6 bases). Trimming pared 0 bases from V and 1 base from J, leaving 12 bases between. This CDR3 contains 17 residues. CDR1 is SEHNR and CDR2 is FQNEAQ in the germline V gene (reference sequence). The CDR3 loop is CASSLASLTGNTGELFF. As DNA, the CDR3 is TGTGCCAGCAGCTTAGCCTCACTGACAGGGAACACCGGGGAGCTGTTTTTT. Together with reference TRBV7-9 and TRBJ2-2, the CDR3 gives the full variable domain: DTGVSQNPRHKITKRGQNVTFRCDPISEHNRLYWYRQTLGQGPEFLTYFQNEAQLEKSRLLSDRFSAERPKGSFSTLEIQRTEQGDSAMYLCASSLASLTGNTGELFFGEGSRLTVL.

The V gene is TRBV9, the J gene TRBJ2-4, with D maybe TRBD1 (6 bases). CDR1 SGDLS and CDR2 YYNGEE come from the germline V gene. The CDR3 spans 15 residues. V lost 4 bases to trimming and J lost 0 bases, with 11 bases between them. In DNA, the CDR3 is TGTGCCAGCAGCCAGACAGGTCTAGCCAAAAACATTCAGTACTTC. It yields the protein CASSQTGLAKNIQYF.

The gene calls are TRBV7-9 and TRBJ1-5; D is unclear. The CDR3 spans 14 residues. Germline V gene sequence: CDR1 SEHNR, CDR2 FQNEAQ (reference sequence). V was cut by 5 bases and J by 0 bases, with 8 bases left in between. The CDR3 loop is CASSGDLSNQPQHF. CDR3 coding DNA: TGTGCCAGCAGCGGTGACCTTAGCAATCAGCCCCAGCATTTT.

The chain combines TRBV27 with TRBJ2-7; 9 positions match TRBD2. This CDR3 is 17 amino acids long. J was trimmed by 3 bases and V by 0 bases; bases with no gene match: 9. CDR1 is MNHEY, CDR2 SMNVEV, per germline (reference sequence). The CDR3 nucleotides are TGTGCCAGCAGTTTATCGGGCGCGGGAGGGATTTACTACGAGCAGTACTTC. Translating gives CASSLSGAGGIYYEQYF.

V and J are TRBV7-9 and TRBJ2-7, with TRBD2 matching over 11 bases. The germline gives CDR1 SEHNR, CDR2 FQNEAQ (reference sequence). This CDR3 region has 14 residues. The V gene end was trimmed by 7 bases and the J gene end by 7 bases; junction bases not matched to a gene: 9. The CDR3 sequence is CASTGTSGGREQYF. CDR3 DNA: TGTGCCAGCACCGGGACTAGCGGAGGTCGGGAGCAGTACTTC.

The chain is built from TRBV5-5 and TRBJ2-2; D is ambiguous. This CDR3 has 14 residues. V dropped 4 bases and J dropped 4 bases, with 11 bases sitting between them. Germline CDR1 SGHKS, CDR2 YYEKEE (reference sequence). CDR3 bases: TGTGCCAGCAGCCCGCCTCAAGTCACCGGGGAGCTGTTTTTT. This encodes CASSPPQVTGELFF.

Of note for this clone: Other nucleotide sequences in the sample specify the same CDR3. The rearrangement uses TRBV11-2 and TRBJ2-1; TRBD1 is a possible D gene (6 bases). The CDR3 has 11 amino acids. V lost 3 bases and J lost 10, with 7 bases in between. CDR1 and CDR2 (germline): SGHAT, FQNNGV. CDR3 bases: TGTGCCAGCAGCTTGGGGGCAGAGCAGTTCTTC. This encodes CASSLGAEQFF. Full variable domain (missing parts from reference TRBV11-2 and TRBJ2-1): EAGVAQSPRYKIIEKRQSVAFWCNPISGHATLYWYQQILGQGPKLLIQFQNNGVVDDSQLPKDRFSAERLKGVDSTLKIQPAKLEDSAVYLCASSLGAEQFFGPGTRLTVL.

The chain carries TRBV6-6 and TRBJ2-7; possibly TRBD2 for D (6 bases). The germline V gene has CDR1 MNHNY and CDR2 SVGAGI (reference sequence). Trimming took 6 bases from V and 3 from J, leaving 15 bases between them. This CDR3 spans 14 amino acids. The CDR3 DNA is TGTGCCAGCAGACCCCGTGGGGGAGGCTACGAGCAGTACTTC. Translation gives CASRPRGGGYEQYF.